The clone carrying this TCR beta chain was seen once. This sample is drawn from a study of blood T cell repertoires in COVID-19. About the study: There were acute and convalescent COVID-19 samples, and they came from the United States, Italy and Spain.

This CDR3 has 14 residues. As originally analysed: Quantification of nucleated cells was approximated via reference gene primer amplification. Generated by immunoSEQ multiplex PCR, the TCRdb table keeps only in-frame clones and is missing some. V and J calls and clone size are given by that table; D and trimming were obtained from the DNA. The sample includes under 250,000 clones, more than 70% of them seen just once. The clonotype comes from a man aged 40-55 years with active or convalescent COVID-19. Sample: peripheral blood. The chain is built from TRBV21-1 and TRBJ2-5; the table's D call, TRBD2, was not checked against the DNA. TRBV21-1 is described as a pseudogene. This chain's CDR3 is CASSKSVREGTQYF. CDR3 nucleotides: TGTGCCAGCAGCAAAAGCGTCAGAGAGGGGACCCAGTACTTC.